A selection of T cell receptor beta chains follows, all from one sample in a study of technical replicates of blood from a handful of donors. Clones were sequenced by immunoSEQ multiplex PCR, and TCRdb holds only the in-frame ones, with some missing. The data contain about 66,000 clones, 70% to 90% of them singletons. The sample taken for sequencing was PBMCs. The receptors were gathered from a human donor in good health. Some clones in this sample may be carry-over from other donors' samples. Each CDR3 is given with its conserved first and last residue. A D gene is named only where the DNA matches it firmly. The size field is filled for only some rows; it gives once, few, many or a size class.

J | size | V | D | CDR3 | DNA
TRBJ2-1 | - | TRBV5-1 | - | CASSDGPGGNEQFF | TGCGCCAGCAGCGATGGACCCGGAGGCAATGAGCAGTTCTTC
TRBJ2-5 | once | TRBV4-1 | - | CASSQDSPSRETQYF | TGCGCCAGCAGCCAAGATTCACCTAGCCGGGAGACCCAGTACTTC
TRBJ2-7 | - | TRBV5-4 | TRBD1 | CASSRGQGIAEQYF | TGTGCCAGCAGCAGGGGACAGGGTATTGCCGAGCAGTACTTC
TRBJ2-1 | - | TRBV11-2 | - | CASSLAGLGRAYNEQFF | TGTGCCAGCAGCTTAGCCGGATTAGGGCGGGCCTACAATGAGCAGTTCTTC
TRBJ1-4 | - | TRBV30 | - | CAWRTRLNEKLFF | TGTGCCTGGAGGACACGGCTGAATGAAAAACTGTTTTTT
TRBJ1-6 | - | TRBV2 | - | CASRADSYNSPLHF | TGTGCCAGCAGGGCGGACTCCTATAATTCACCCCTCCACTTT
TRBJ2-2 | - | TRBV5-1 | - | CASSLDAGSPGELFF | TGCGCCAGCAGCTTGGACGCGGGGAGCCCCGGGGAGCTGTTTTTT
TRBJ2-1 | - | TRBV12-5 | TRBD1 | CASGLTNLDRGMDEQFF | TGTGCTAGTGGTTTGACGAACCTGGACAGGGGGATGGATGAGCAGTTCTTC
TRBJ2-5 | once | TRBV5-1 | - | CASSFVYQETQYF | TGCGCCAGCAGCTTCGTATACCAAGAGACCCAGTACTTC
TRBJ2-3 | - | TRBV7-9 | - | CASSSILSTDTQYF | TGTGCCAGCAGCTCCATTTTGAGCACAGATACGCAGTATTTT
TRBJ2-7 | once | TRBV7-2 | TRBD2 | CASSHSGGAGSYEQYF | TGTGCCAGCAGCCATAGCGGGGGGGCCGGGTCGTACGAGCAGTACTTC
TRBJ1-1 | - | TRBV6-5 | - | CASSYGGGSEAFF | TGTGCCAGCAGTTACGGTGGGGGGTCTGAAGCTTTCTTT
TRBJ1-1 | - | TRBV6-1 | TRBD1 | CASKPGQTNTEAFF | TGTGCCAGCAAACCGGGACAGACGAACACTGAAGCTTTCTTT
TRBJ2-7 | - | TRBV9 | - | CASSVGAGFFYEQYF | TGTGCCAGCAGCGTAGGGGCAGGGTTCTTCTACGAGCAGTACTTC
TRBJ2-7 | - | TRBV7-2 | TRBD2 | CASSPLGGGPSYEQYF | TGTGCCAGCAGCCCCCTCGGCGGGGGGCCTTCCTACGAGCAGTACTTC
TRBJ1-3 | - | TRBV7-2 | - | CASSSPERGAVGNTIYF | TGTGCCAGCAGCTCGCCTGAACGGGGGGCAGTCGGAAACACCATATATTTT
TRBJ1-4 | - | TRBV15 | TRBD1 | CATSRETGAEKLFF | TGTGCCACCAGCAGAGAAACAGGGGCTGAAAAACTGTTTTTT
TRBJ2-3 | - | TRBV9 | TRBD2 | CASSRGLVFMDTQYF | TGTGCCAGCAGCCGAGGACTAGTATTCATGGATACGCAGTATTTT
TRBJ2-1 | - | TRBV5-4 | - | CASSLSRNEQFF | TGTGCCAGCAGCTTATCCCGGAATGAGCAGTTCTTC
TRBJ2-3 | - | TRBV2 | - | CASMLSTDTQYF | TGTGCCAGCATGCTAAGCACAGATACGCAGTATTTT
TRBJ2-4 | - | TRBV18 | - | CASSAAFGGENIQYF | TGTGCCAGCTCAGCGGCGTTTGGCGGAGAAAACATTCAGTACTTC
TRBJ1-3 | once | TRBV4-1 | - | CASSQDGAALDTIYF | TGCGCCAGCAGCCAAGATGGGGCCGCGCTGGACACCATATATTTT
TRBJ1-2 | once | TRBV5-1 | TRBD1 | CASSSGTGDMGYGYTF | TGCGCCAGCAGCTCCGGGACAGGGGACATGGGCTATGGCTACACCTTC
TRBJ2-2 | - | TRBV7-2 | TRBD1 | CASSLTGANTGELFF | TGTGCCAGCAGCTTGACAGGGGCGAACACCGGGGAGCTGTTTTTT
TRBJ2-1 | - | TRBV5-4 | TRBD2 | CASSHPSGGEYNEQFF | TGTGCCAGCAGCCACCCTAGCGGGGGAGAGTACAATGAGCAGTTCTTC
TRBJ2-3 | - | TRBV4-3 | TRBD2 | CASSQASRSGGPGDTQYF | TGCGCCAGCAGCCAAGCCTCAAGATCGGGGGGGCCTGGAGATACGCAGTATTTT
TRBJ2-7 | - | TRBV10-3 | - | CAIRDRLSYEQYF | TGTGCCATCAGGGACAGATTGTCGTACGAGCAGTACTTC
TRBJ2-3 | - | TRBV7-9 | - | CASSLAQAGLADTQYF | TGTGCCAGCAGCTTAGCGCAGGCAGGGTTAGCAGATACGCAGTATTTT
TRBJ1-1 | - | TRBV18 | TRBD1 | CASSHNRGGNTEAFF | TGTGCCAGCTCACACAACAGGGGGGGGAACACTGAAGCTTTCTTT
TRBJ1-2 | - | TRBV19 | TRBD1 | CASGRTGNSYGYTF | TGTGCCAGTGGCCGGACAGGGAATAGCTATGGCTACACCTTC
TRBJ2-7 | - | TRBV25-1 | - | CASSKGGLSEQYF | TGTGCCAGCTCAAAGGGGGGGCTGTCCGAGCAGTACTTC
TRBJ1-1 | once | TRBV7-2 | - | CASSLSGAGGHTEAFF | TGTGCCAGCAGCTTATCGGGCGCCGGAGGTCACACTGAAGCTTTCTTT
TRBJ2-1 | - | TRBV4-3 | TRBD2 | CASSQDRLAGVNEQFF | TGCGCCAGCAGCCAAGATCGTCTAGCGGGAGTTAATGAGCAGTTCTTC
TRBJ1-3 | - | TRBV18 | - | CASSPGSSGNTIYF | TGTGCCAGCTCACCGGGGAGCTCTGGAAACACCATATATTTT
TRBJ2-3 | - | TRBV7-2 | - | CASSLLGDTGDTQYF | TGTGCCAGCAGCTTACTCGGGGATACTGGAGATACGCAGTATTTT
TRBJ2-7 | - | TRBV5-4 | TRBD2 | CASSPRGGREGSYEQYF | TGTGCCAGCAGCCCCCGGGGGGGGCGGGAGGGGTCCTACGAGCAGTACTTC
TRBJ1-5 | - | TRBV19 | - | CATWRFGQPQHF | TGTGCCACATGGAGATTTGGCCAGCCCCAGCATTTT
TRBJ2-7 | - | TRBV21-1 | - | CAKDGGQEVPEQYF | TGTGCCAAGGATGGAGGACAGGAAGTCCCCGAGCAGTACTTC
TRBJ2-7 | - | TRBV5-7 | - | CASSHRTAISYEQYF | TGTGCCAGCAGCCACAGGACAGCGATCTCCTACGAGCAGTACTTC
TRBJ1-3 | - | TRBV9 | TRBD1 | CASSAGDSFSGNTIYF | TGTGCCAGCAGCGCTGGGGACAGTTTCTCTGGAAACACCATATATTTT
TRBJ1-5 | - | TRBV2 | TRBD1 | CASSADRGLGQPQHF | TGTGCCAGCAGTGCGGACAGGGGGCTCGGTCAGCCCCAGCATTTT
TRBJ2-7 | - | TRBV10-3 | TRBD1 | CAISPGQGTYEQYF | TGTGCCATCTCCCCGGGACAGGGGACCTACGAGCAGTACTTC
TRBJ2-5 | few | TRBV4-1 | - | CASSQSHGGPETQYF | TGCGCCAGCAGCCAGAGCCATGGGGGCCCTGAGACCCAGTACTTC
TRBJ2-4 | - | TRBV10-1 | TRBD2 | CAIHGLADLAKNIQYF | TGCGCCATCCACGGACTAGCAGACCTAGCCAAAAACATTCAGTACTTC
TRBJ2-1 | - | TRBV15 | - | CATSRDRGSSSYNEQFF | TGTGCCACCAGCAGAGATCGAGGTTCCAGCTCCTACAATGAGCAGTTCTTC
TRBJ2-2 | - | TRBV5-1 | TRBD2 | CASHMGASGLNTGELFF | TGCGCCAGCCACATGGGGGCTAGCGGGCTAAACACCGGGGAGCTGTTTTTT
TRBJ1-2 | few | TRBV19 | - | CASSSSSTANYGYTF | TGTGCCAGTAGTTCCAGCTCTACAGCTAACTATGGCTACACCTTC
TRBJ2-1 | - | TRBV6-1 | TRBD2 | CASSASGPNEQFF | TGTGCCAGCAGTGCTAGCGGGCCCAATGAGCAGTTCTTC
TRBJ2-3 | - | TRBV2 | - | CASSEALDTDTQYF | TGTGCCAGCAGTGAAGCTTTAGACACAGATACGCAGTATTTT
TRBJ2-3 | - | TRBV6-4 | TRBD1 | CASSPGQGITDTQYF | TGTGCCAGCAGCCCTGGACAGGGGATCACAGATACGCAGTATTTT
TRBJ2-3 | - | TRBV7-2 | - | CASGGWAADTQYF | TGTGCCAGCGGGGGCTGGGCGGCGGATACGCAGTATTTT
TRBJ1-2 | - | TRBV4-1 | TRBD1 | CASSQGKDRDFYGYTF | TGCGCCAGCAGCCAAGGAAAGGACAGGGACTTCTATGGCTACACCTTC
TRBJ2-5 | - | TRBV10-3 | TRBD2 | CAIRASGGAVETQYF | TGTGCCATCAGGGCTAGCGGGGGGGCGGTGGAGACCCAGTACTTC
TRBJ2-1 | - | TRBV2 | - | CASSATGDEQFF | TGTGCCAGCAGCGCCACGGGAGATGAGCAGTTCTTC
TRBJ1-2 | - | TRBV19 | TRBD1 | CASRIGGTDGYTF | TGTGCCAGTAGGATCGGCGGGACAGATGGCTACACCTTC
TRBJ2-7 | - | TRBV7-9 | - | CASSRPLSAEQYF | TGTGCCAGCAGCCGCCCGTTGTCAGCGGAGCAGTACTTC
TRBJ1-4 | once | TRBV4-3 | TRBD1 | CASSQDEGAHEKLFF | TGCGCCAGCAGCCAAGATGAGGGGGCTCATGAAAAACTGTTTTTT
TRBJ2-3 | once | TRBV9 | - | CASSVEGSPADTQYF | TGTGCCAGCAGCGTAGAAGGGAGCCCAGCAGATACGCAGTATTTT
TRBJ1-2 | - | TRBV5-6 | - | CASSGYSLTASYGYTF | TGTGCCAGCAGCGGGTATTCTCTGACAGCTTCCTATGGCTACACCTTC
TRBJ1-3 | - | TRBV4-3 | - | CASSQDRSGNTIYF | TGCGCCAGCAGCCAAGACAGGTCTGGAAACACCATATATTTT